One sample yielded the 18 T cell receptor beta chains listed below, sequenced in a study of post-analysis software for immune sequencing data. cDNA libraries of TCR beta carried unique molecular identifiers. Each CDR3 protein is one row after TCRdb ran MiXCR on the PCR reads. The table shows 150,000 to 200,000 distinct CDR3 sequences, with 36% occurring only once. Material: blood, obtained after autologous hematopoietic stem cell transplantation. The origin of the receptors is a girl aged 5 to 17 with multiple sclerosis.

At least ten counts were recorded for this clonotype. V gene TRBV4-1 combines with J gene TRBJ2-7; weak D call: TRBD2 (5 bases). Germline V gives CDR1 MGHRA, CDR2 YSYEKL. The V gene lost 0 bases and the J gene lost 4 bases, with 13 bases spanning the gap. This CDR3 is 15 amino acids long. Here the CDR3 reads CASSQDTDFLYEQYF. The CDR3 region has the DNA TGCGCCAGCAGCCAAGATACGGACTTCCTGTACGAGCAGTACTTC.

The chain has TRBV27 and TRBJ2-2; either TRBD1 or TRBD2 may supply D (5 bases each). Trimming cost V 6 bases and J 6 bases, with 14 bases left between them. Germline V gene sequence: CDR1 MNHEY, CDR2 SMNVEV (reference sequence). This CDR3 region has 14 residues. CDR3 DNA: TGTGCCAGCAGCACAGGACTGAGGGCCGGGGAGCTGTTTTTT. It specifies CASSTGLRAGELFF.

In its sample, this clonotype was seen many times. The chain is built from TRBV5-1 and TRBJ2-2; D might be TRBD2 (6 bases). Germline V lookup: CDR1 SGHRS, CDR2 YFSETQ. The V and J ends lost 4 bases and 5 bases respectively, with 15 bases between them. The CDR3 sequence is 15 residues long. The CDR3 DNA reads TGCGCCAGCAGCCCGACTAGTTGGGATACCGGGGAGCTGTTTTTT. Residues: CASSPTSWDTGELFF.

Points on this clonotype: A single base separates this from a much larger clone, so it may be a read error. This chain links TRBV28 with TRBJ2-7; D could derive from TRBD1 or TRBD2 (5 bases each). With 4 bases removed from V and 4 bases from J, the gap between germline ends came to 23 bases. The germline CDR1 and CDR2 sequences are MDHEN and SYDVKM. CDR3 length equals 17 residues. For the CDR3, the DNA is TGTGCCAGCAGTTCTCCTCGCCGGGGACGGAGCCGGTACGAGCAGTACTTC. Protein product: CASSSPRRGRSRYEQYF.

The genes are TRBV9 and TRBJ2-3; the match to TRBD2 covers 11 bases. The germline V gene encodes CDR1 SGDLS and CDR2 YYNGEE. The CDR3 has 18 residues. Trimming cost V 0 bases and J 2 bases; bases outside gene matches: 8. CDR3 DNA: TGTGCCAGCAGCGTAGACGAGACTAGCGGGGACACCACAGATACGCAGTATTTT. Its translation is CASSVDETSGDTTDTQYF.

This clonotype was detected only a few times. V is TRBV7-3 and J is TRBJ1-1; D ambiguous. This CDR3 is built from 14 residues. Trimming left V 5 bases short and J 1 base short, with 11 bases between. Germline V gene data show CDR1 as SGHTA and CDR2 as FQGTGA. Written as DNA, the CDR3 is TGTGCCAGCAGCCCCGCCGGGCGGAACACTGAAGCTTTCTTT. Amino acids: CASSPAGRNTEAFF. Full variable domain (remainder filled in from reference TRBV7-3 and TRBJ1-1): GAGVSQTPSNKVTEKGKYVELRCDPISGHTALYWYRQSLGQGPEFLIYFQGTGAADDSGLPNDRFFAVRPEGSVSTLKIQRTERGDSAVYLCASSPAGRNTEAFFGQGTRLTVV.

The chain links TRBV6-5 to TRBJ1-1, with a weak D call TRBD1 (6 bases). V was clipped by 4 bases and J by 0 bases, with 15 bases between them. Germline-derived CDR1 and CDR2 are MNHEY and SVGAGI. There are 16 residues in the CDR3. The CDR3 DNA reads TGTGCCAGCAGTTCCGGACAGTTGGCGGTGAACACTGAAGCTTTCTTT. It codes for CASSSGQLAVNTEAFF.

This clonotype came up many times. The chain carries TRBV27 and TRBJ1-1; D ambiguous. Germline V lookup: CDR1 MNHEY, CDR2 SMNVEV (reference sequence). The CDR3 has 14 amino acids. V lost 5 bases, J lost 4 bases, and 14 bases lay in between. The CDR3 DNA is TGTGCCAGCAGTATCCAGATCTCGGGCACTGAAGCTTTCTTT. Translating it yields CASSIQISGTEAFF.

Concerning this clonotype itself: A read error is possible here, since a much larger clone lies one base away. The chain is built from TRBV7-2 and TRBJ2-4; D is unclear. The V end was cut by 0 bases, the J end by 0 bases, with 9 bases between. The CDR3 is 16 amino acids. The germline gives CDR1 SGHTA, CDR2 FQGNSA. As DNA, the CDR3 is TGTGCCAGCAGCTTAGCTTGTGCCCTAGCCAAAAACATTCAGTACTTC. It codes for CASSLACALAKNIQYF. Full variable domain (remainder filled in from reference TRBV7-2 and TRBJ2-4): GAGVSQSPSNKVTEKGKDVELRCDPISGHTALYWYRQSLGQGLEFLIYFQGNSAPDKSGLPSDRFSAERTGGSVSTLTIQRTQQEDSAVYLCASSLACALAKNIQYFGAGTRLSVL.

This clonotype was picked up many times. The chain combines TRBV3-1 with TRBJ2-7; no firm D call. Deletions cut 1 base from V and 1 base from J, with 8 bases between. This CDR3 spans 14 amino acids. Germline V gene lookup returns CDR1 LGHDT and CDR2 YNNKEL (reference sequence). The CDR3 bases are TGTGCCAGCAGCCAAGGATGGGGTTCCTACGAGCAGTACTTC. Residues: CASSQGWGSYEQYF.

V gene TRBV29-1 combines with J gene TRBJ1-4; D possibly corresponds to TRBD1 (5 bases). The CDR3 spans 13 residues. The germline V gene has CDR1 SQVTM and CDR2 ANQGSEA. Trimming removed 2 bases at V and 8 bases at J, with 12 bases between. The CDR3: CSVESGWGEKLFF. The CDR3 region has the DNA TGCAGCGTTGAATCTGGGTGGGGCGAAAAACTGTTTTTT.

This clonotype has just one count. The CDR3 coding sequence is TGTGCCAGCAGCTCTCTCCCTGGGGCTTCACCCCTCCACTTT. Protein product: CASSSLPGASPLHF. V is TRBV7-8 and J is TRBJ1-6, with D possibly matching TRBD1 (5 bases). CDR3 size: 14 residues. The V gene lost 4 bases and the J gene lost 9 bases, with 13 bases spanning the gap. Germline loops: CDR1 SGHVS, CDR2 FQNEAQ.

This chain uses TRBV6-2 or TRBV6-3 with TRBJ2-3, with 7 bases matching TRBD2. Germline V CDR1 and CDR2: MNHEY, SVGEGT. V was pared by 7 bases and J by 1 base, with 5 bases of the junction left unmatched. The CDR3 is made up of 14 amino acids. This CDR3 is CASKSGDRTDTQYF. The CDR3 DNA follows: TGTGCCAGCAAAAGCGGGGACCGCACAGATACGCAGTATTTT.

The table lists this clonotype with a few counts. The V and J genes are TRBV7-9 and TRBJ2-7; 9 nucleotides align to TRBD1. V shed 4 bases and J 6 bases; nucleotides not matched to a gene: 10. CDR1 SEHNR and CDR2 FQNEAQ come from the germline V gene (reference sequence). The CDR3 runs 15 residues. CDR3 residues: CASSSESTGGTEQYF. DNA of the CDR3: TGTGCCAGCAGCTCCGAATCGACAGGGGGGACCGAGCAGTACTTC.

The V call is TRBV3-1, the J call TRBJ2-2; D unresolved. The V and J ends lost 3 bases and 4 bases respectively, with 12 bases between them. CDR1 and CDR2 (germline): LGHDT, YNNKEL (reference sequence). This CDR3 has 15 residues. CDR3 residues: CASSQGNTITGELFF. Here the CDR3 DNA reads TGTGCCAGCAGCCAGGGGAACACGATCACCGGGGAGCTGTTTTTT.

This clonotype appeared a few times. The V and J genes are TRBV9 and TRBJ2-5; tentative D call: TRBD2 (7 bases). The CDR3 totals 15 residues. Germline CDR1 and CDR2: SGDLS and YYNGEE. The V end lost 4 bases, the J end lost 5 bases, and 18 bases lay between the germline ends. DNA for the CDR3: TGTGCCAGCAGCCGGGGGGCAGGACTCCAGGAGACCCAGTACTTC. Protein sequence: CASSRGAGLQETQYF.

The chain uses TRBV7-9 and TRBJ2-7; either TRBD1 or TRBD2 may fit D (5 bases each). V gave up 5 bases and J gave up 4 bases, with 21 bases separating them. CDR1 and CDR2 (germline): SEHNR, FQNEAQ (reference sequence). This CDR3 is 16 amino acids long. The CDR3 reads CASSLFGTAPRYEQYF. For the CDR3, the DNA is TGTGCCAGCAGCCTCTTCGGGACCGCTCCCCGGTACGAGCAGTACTTC. The full variable domain, rest sourced from reference TRBV7-9 and TRBJ2-7, is DTGVSQNPRHKITKRGQNVTFRCDPISEHNRLYWYRQTLGQGPEFLTYFQNEAQLEKSRLLSDRFSAERPKGSFSTLEIQRTEQGDSAMYLCASSLFGTAPRYEQYFGPGTRLTVT.

This clonotype was seen many times. A read error may be the cause here, since a much bigger clone is one base away. The V gene is TRBV7-9, the J gene TRBJ2-1, with no clear D. V lost 5 bases, J lost 8 bases, and 10 bases lay in between. Germline CDR1 and CDR2: SEHNR and FQNEAQ (reference sequence). The CDR3 sequence is 12 residues long. CDR3 amino acids: CASSPSGHEQFF. The CDR3 bases are TGTGCCAGCAGCCCCTCTGGTCATGAGCAGTTCTTC. The whole variable domain, remainder taken from reference TRBV7-9 and TRBJ2-1, is DTGVSQNPRHKITKRGQNVTFRCDPISEHNRLYWYRQTLGQGPEFLTYFQNEAQLEKSRLLSDRFSAERPKGSFSTLEIQRTEQGDSAMYLCASSPSGHEQFFGPGTRLTVL.